The TCR beta chain described here comes from a study of T cell responses to AZD1222 COVID-19 vaccine. About the research overall: Pooling was applied to second doses at about 4 or about 12 weeks. Study-wide results and caveats: Samples come after the peak T cell response, not at day 14. Clonal diversity was possibly underestimated, and the donors were mostly white British, with more females. Once two AZD1222 doses were given, Spike-specific TCR breadth and depth went up.

The table came from immunoSEQ multiplex PCR; TCRdb's copy has only in-frame clones and leaves some out. The sample holds 90,000 to 100,000 clones, more than 85% seen once. Regarding this clone: Its antigen is unidentified.

The clonotype originates from an adult in good health. Sequenced material: peripheral blood, taken on day 0 of AZD1222 vaccination.

DNA for the CDR3: TGTGCCAGCAGGACAGGGAACCAAGAGACCCAGTACTTC. Its translation is CASRTGNQETQYF. The rearrangement links TRBV12-3 or TRBV12-4 to TRBJ2-5; 7 bases are shared with TRBD1. V shed 6 bases, J shed 0 bases, and the junction held 1 base outside the gene matches. The CDR3 has 13 amino acids.